This TCR beta chain was profiled in a study of blood T cell repertoires in COVID-19. In its sample, this clone was seen a few times. The CDR3 is 13 amino acids. The ends were cut back, 8 bases at V and 3 bases at J, with 11 bases in the middle. Germline CDR1 SGHTA, CDR2 FQGNSA. In the original analysis: Estimated nucleated cell counts came from reference gene primer amplification. Repertoires were generated with immunoSEQ multiplex PCR, while TCRdb's copy carries only in-frame clones and drops some. D and trimming were read from the DNA, whereas the V and J calls and clone size are those reported in that table. In the table there are under 300,000 clones, 65% to 85% of which are singletons. Recruited during active infection, patients (from Seattle) were subsequently followed longitudinally.

The genes are TRBV7-2 and TRBJ1-5; D unresolved. The sequencing sample was made of peripheral blood. The clonotype comes from a human donor with COVID-19, enrolled during active disease. The donor label of this sample is uncertain. As DNA, the CDR3 is TGTGCCAGCCGAGAGGGAATCAATCAGCCCCAGCATTTT. Amino acids: CASREGINQPQHF.